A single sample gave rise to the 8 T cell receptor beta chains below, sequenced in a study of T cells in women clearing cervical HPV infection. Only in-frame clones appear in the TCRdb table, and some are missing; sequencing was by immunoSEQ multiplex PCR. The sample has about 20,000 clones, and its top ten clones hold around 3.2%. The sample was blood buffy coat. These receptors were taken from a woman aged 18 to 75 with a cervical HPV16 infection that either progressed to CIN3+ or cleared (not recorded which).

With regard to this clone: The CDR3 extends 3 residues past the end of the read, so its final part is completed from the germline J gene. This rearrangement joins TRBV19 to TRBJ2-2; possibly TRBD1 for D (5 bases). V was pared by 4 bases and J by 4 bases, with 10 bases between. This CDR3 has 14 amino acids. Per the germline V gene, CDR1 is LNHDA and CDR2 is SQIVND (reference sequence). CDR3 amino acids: CASSTRQTTGELFF. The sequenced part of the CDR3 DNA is TGTGCCAGTAGTACTCGACAGACCACCGGGGAG. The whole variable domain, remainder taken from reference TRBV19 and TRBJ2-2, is DGGITQSPKYLFRKEGQNVTLSCEQNLNHDAMYWYRQDPGQGLRLIYYSQIVNDFQKGDIAEGYSVSREKKESFPLTVTSAQKNPTAFYLCASSTRQTTGELFFGEGSRLTVL.

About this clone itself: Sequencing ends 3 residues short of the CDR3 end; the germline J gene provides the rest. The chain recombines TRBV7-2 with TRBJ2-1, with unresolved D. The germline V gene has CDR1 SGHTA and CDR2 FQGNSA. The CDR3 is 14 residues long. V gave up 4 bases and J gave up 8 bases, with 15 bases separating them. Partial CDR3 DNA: TGTGCCAGCAGCTCACATAACAAAATCGATGAG. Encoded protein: CASSSHNKIDE. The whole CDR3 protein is CASSSHNKIDEQFF. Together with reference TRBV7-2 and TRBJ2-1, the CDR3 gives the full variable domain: GAGVSQSPSNKVTEKGKDVELRCDPISGHTALYWYRQSLGQGLEFLIYFQGNSAPDKSGLPSDRFSAERTGGSVSTLTIQRTQQEDSAVYLCASSSHNKIDEQFFGPGTRLTVL.

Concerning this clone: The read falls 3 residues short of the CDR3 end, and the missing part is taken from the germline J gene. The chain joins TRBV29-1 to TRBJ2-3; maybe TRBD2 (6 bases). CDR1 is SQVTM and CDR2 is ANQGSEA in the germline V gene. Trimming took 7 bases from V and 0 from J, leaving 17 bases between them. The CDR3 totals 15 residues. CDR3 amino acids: CSANRGGHSTDTQYF. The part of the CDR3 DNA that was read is TGCAGCGCGAACCGAGGAGGGCATAGCACAGATACG.

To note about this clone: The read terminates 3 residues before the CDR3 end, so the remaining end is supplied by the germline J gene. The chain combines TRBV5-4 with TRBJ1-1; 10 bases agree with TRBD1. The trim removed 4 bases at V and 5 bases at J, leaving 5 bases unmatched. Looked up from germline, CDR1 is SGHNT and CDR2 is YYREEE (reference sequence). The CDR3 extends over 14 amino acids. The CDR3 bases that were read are TGTGCCAGCAGCCCAGACAGGGGGCGGACTGAA. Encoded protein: CASSPDRGRTE. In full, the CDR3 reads CASSPDRGRTEAFF.

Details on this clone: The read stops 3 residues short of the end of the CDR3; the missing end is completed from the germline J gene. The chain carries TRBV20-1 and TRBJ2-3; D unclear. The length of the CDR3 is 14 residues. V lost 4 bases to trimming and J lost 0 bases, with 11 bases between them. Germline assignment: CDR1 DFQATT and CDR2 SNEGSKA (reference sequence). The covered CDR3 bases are TGCAGTGCTAATCAGAACCCTAGCACAGATACG. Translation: CSANQNPSTDT. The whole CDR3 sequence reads CSANQNPSTDTQYF.

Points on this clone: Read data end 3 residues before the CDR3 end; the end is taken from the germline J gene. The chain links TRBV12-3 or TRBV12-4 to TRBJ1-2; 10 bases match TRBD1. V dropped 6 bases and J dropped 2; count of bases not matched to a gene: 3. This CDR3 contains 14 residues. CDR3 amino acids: CASRGQGLNYGYTF. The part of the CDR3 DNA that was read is TGTGCCAGCAGGGGACAGGGGTTAAACTATGGC.

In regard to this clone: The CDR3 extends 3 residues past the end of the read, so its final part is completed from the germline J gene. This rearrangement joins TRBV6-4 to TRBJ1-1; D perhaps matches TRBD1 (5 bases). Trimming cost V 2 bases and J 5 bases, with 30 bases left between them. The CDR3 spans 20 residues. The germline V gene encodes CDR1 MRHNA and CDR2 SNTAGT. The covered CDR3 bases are TGTGCCAGCAGTGACGCTACGAAGGGCAGGGATGAGAGAGAATGGACTGAA. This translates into CASSDATKGRDEREWTE. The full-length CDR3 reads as CASSDATKGRDEREWTEAFF.

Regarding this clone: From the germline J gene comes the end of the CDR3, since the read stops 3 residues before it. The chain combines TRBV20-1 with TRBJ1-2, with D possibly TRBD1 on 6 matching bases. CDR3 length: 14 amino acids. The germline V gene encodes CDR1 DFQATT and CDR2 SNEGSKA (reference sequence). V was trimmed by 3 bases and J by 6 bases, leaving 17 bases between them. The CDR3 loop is CSASDHGTPHGYTF. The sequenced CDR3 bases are TGCAGTGCTAGTGACCACGGGACACCTCATGGC.